The 32 T cell receptor beta chains below come from one sample, sequenced in a study of tumor-infiltrating lymphocytes in localized non-small cell lung cancer. Repertoires were generated with immunoSEQ multiplex PCR, while TCRdb's copy carries only in-frame clones and drops some. This table holds about 16,000 clones, under 80% found once. The sample taken for sequencing was lung tumor tissue. The source of these receptors is a human donor with non-small cell lung cancer.

The gene calls are TRBV9 and TRBJ2-2; 7 bases match TRBD2. The CDR3 length is 15 residues. Germline values: CDR1 SGDLS, CDR2 YYNGEE. With 0 bases clipped from V and 5 bases from J, the junction kept 4 bases outside the gene matches. CDR3 in amino acids: CASSVAGGRTGELFF. The DNA of the CDR3 is TGTGCCAGCAGCGTAGCGGGAGGAAGGACCGGGGAGCTGTTTTTT. The full variable domain, completed using reference TRBV9 and TRBJ2-2, is DSGVTQTPKHLITATGQRVTLRCSPRSGDLSVYWYQQSLDQGLQFLIQYYNGEERAKGNILERFSAQQFPDLHSELNLSSLELGDSALYFCASSVAGGRTGELFFGEGSRLTVL.

This chain links TRBV7-2 with TRBJ1-1, with unresolved D. Per germline, CDR1 SGHTA and CDR2 FQGNSA. Trimming took 8 bases from V and 6 from J, leaving 22 bases between them. This CDR3 comprises 15 residues. CDR3: CASRRSGLDPAEAFF. CDR3 coding DNA: TGTGCCAGCCGTCGCAGTGGGTTGGATCCTGCTGAAGCTTTCTTT.

The chain uses TRBV7-8 and TRBJ2-5; 11 bases are a match to TRBD2. V gave up 1 base and J gave up 9 bases; unmatched junction bases: 7. CDR3 length: 15 residues. The germline CDR1 and CDR2 sequences are SGHVS and FQNEAQ. CDR3 sequence: CASSLVLAGGGAQYF. CDR3 bases: TGTGCCAGCAGCTTAGTCCTAGCGGGGGGTGGGGCCCAGTACTTC.

The chain is built from TRBV28 and TRBJ2-5; D remains unclear. There are 15 residues in the CDR3. Between the trimmed V and J ends, which lost 5 bases and 5 bases, there was a span of 18 bases. Per the germline V gene, CDR1 is MDHEN and CDR2 is SYDVKM. The CDR3 DNA is TGTGCCAGCAGTCCTATGGTCGGCTCCTCGGAGACCCAGTACTTC. It yields the protein CASSPMVGSSETQYF.

The chain is built from TRBV6-1 and TRBJ2-7; D ambiguous. Trimming removed 7 bases at V and 2 bases at J, with 12 bases between. Germline values: CDR1 MNHNS, CDR2 SASEGT. The CDR3 extends over 13 amino acids. The DNA for the CDR3 is TGTGCCAGCAACTCGGAGAGGCCCTACGAGCAGTACTTC. Protein: CASNSERPYEQYF.

This sequence joins TRBV6-1 and TRBJ2-7; D gene ambiguous. V lost 6 bases and J 3 bases, leaving 3 bases between the germline ends. This CDR3 comprises 10 residues. Germline loops: CDR1 MNHNS, CDR2 SASEGT. The CDR3 spells CASRGYEQYF. The CDR3, as DNA: TGTGCCAGCAGGGGCTACGAGCAGTACTTC.

This chain joins TRBV4-2 and TRBJ1-2; 8 bases map to TRBD1. Germline CDR1 LGHNA, CDR2 YNFKEQ. The CDR3 contains 13 residues. Trimming removed 5 bases from V and 8 bases from J; junction bases left unmatched: 7. Here the CDR3 reads CASSVGQGDGYTF. The CDR3 DNA follows: TGTGCCAGCAGCGTAGGACAGGGAGACGGCTACACCTTC.

In this sample, this clone turned up a few times. J is TRBJ2-5 and V is TRBV11-2; D is unclear. Trimming took off 1 base at V and 5 bases at J, with 5 bases between the two ends. This CDR3 has 12 amino acids. The germline gives CDR1 SGHAT, CDR2 FQNNGV. CDR3 sequence (DNA): TGTGCCAGCAGCTTAGTAATCGAGACCCAGTACTTC. Translated, it gives CASSLVIETQYF.

This clone was seen a handful of times. The V and J genes are TRBV11-2 and TRBJ1-2, with 11 bases aligning to TRBD1. CDR1 and CDR2 (germline): SGHAT, FQNNGV. This CDR3 spans 14 amino acids. V lost 4 bases and J lost 7; bases outside the gene matches: 5. In nucleotides, the CDR3 is TGTGCCAGCAGCTCGGGACAGGGGGACGGTGGCTACACCTTC. As protein: CASSSGQGDGGYTF.

The chain is built from TRBV7-9 and TRBJ1-2, with D perhaps matching TRBD1 (6 bases). From germline, CDR1 is SEHNR and CDR2 FQNEAQ (reference sequence). CDR3 size: 12 residues. V was trimmed by 8 bases and J by 8 bases, leaving 15 bases between them. The CDR3 nucleotides are TGTGCCAGCGAAACAGGGAGAGGGGGCTACACCTTC. Its translation: CASETGRGGYTF.

Note on this clone: Other DNA sequences in this sample translate to the same CDR3. The chain recombines TRBV6-5 with TRBJ2-7; 8 positions match TRBD1. V gave up 6 bases and J gave up 3 bases; unmatched junction bases: 4. Germline V gives CDR1 MNHEY, CDR2 SVGAGI. The CDR3 is made up of 13 amino acids. The CDR3 sequence: CASRRDRNYEQYF. The CDR3 nucleotides read TGTGCCAGCAGGCGGGACAGGAACTACGAGCAGTACTTC.

The genes are TRBV12-5 and TRBJ2-2; 12 nucleotides line up with TRBD2. CDR3 length equals 18 residues. Per the germline V gene, CDR1 is LGHNT and CDR2 is FRNRAP. After removal of 5 bases from V and 3 bases from J, the junction contained 10 bases not matched to a gene. DNA of the CDR3: TGTGCTAGTGGTCGCAAGACTAGCGGGAGCTTACACACCGGGGAGCTGTTTTTT. Amino acid sequence: CASGRKTSGSLHTGELFF.

J is TRBJ2-7 and V is TRBV14; possible D gene TRBD2, 6 bases. V was trimmed by 3 bases and J by 3 bases, leaving 18 bases between them. The CDR3 runs 16 residues. Germline values: CDR1 SGHDN, CDR2 FVKESK. CDR3 sequence: CASSQSSGVGLYEQYF. The CDR3 nucleotides read TGTGCCAGCAGCCAGTCCTCGGGAGTGGGGCTCTACGAGCAGTACTTC.

The J gene is TRBJ2-7, the V gene TRBV6-6; D call uncertain. CDR1 is MNHNY and CDR2 is SVGAGI in the germline V gene (reference sequence). This CDR3 region has 10 residues. V lost 6 bases to trimming and J lost 9 bases, with 9 bases between them. The chain's CDR3 is CASSDTAQYF. The CDR3 DNA sequence: TGTGCCAGCAGCGATACGGCGCAGTACTTC.

This chain links TRBV19 with TRBJ2-5; 14 positions agree with TRBD2. The junction had 5 bases not matched to a gene; V was cut back by 3 bases and J by 5 bases. The CDR3 spans 16 residues. The germline gives CDR1 LNHDA, CDR2 SQIVND (reference sequence). CDR3 nucleotides: TGTGCCAGTAGTATGACTAGCGGGAGGGCCCTGGAGACCCAGTACTTC. Its translation is CASSMTSGRALETQYF.

This clone came up a few times. This chain links TRBV5-1 with TRBJ2-5, with 7 bases matching TRBD2. V lost 7 bases and J lost 5; bases outside the gene matches: 14. Germline V gene data show CDR1 as SGHRS and CDR2 as YFSETQ. The CDR3 covers 15 residues. In DNA, the CDR3 is TGCGCCAGCCAAACTAGCGTGGGAAGTGGGGAGACCCAGTACTTC. It specifies CASQTSVGSGETQYF.

This clone was counted between two and nine times. J is TRBJ1-5 and V is TRBV6-5, with TRBD1 identical over 10 bases. CDR3 length equals 13 residues. The germline V gene has CDR1 MNHEY and CDR2 SVGAGI. Trimming cost V 2 bases and J 11 bases; bases outside gene matches: 3. The CDR3 sequence: CASSYGTGESQHF. The CDR3 nucleotides are TGTGCCAGCAGTTACGGGACAGGGGAATCCCAGCATTTT.

The chain couples TRBV28 to TRBJ2-7; tentatively, D is TRBD1 (5 bases). The V gene lost 2 bases and the J gene lost 3 bases, with 8 bases spanning the gap. CDR3 length equals 13 residues. The germline gives CDR1 MDHEN, CDR2 SYDVKM. This CDR3 reads CASSLKQDYEQYF. The CDR3 DNA reads TGTGCCAGCAGTTTAAAACAGGACTACGAGCAGTACTTC.

The V and J genes are TRBV28 and TRBJ2-3, with TRBD2 matching over 8 bases. Germline V gives CDR1 MDHEN, CDR2 SYDVKM. This CDR3 spans 15 amino acids. J lost 5 bases, V lost 2 bases, and 6 bases had no gene match. DNA for the CDR3: TGTGCCAGCAGTTTACCGGGAGGGCCCAAAGATACGCAGTATTTT. Translation gives CASSLPGGPKDTQYF.

The rearrangement joins TRBV7-9 to TRBJ1-3; possible D gene TRBD1, 6 bases. Germline V CDR1 and CDR2: SEHNR, FQNEAQ (reference sequence). V lost 5 bases to trimming and J lost 4 bases, with 18 bases between them. The CDR3 totals 16 residues. The CDR3 loop is CASSRGATVVGNTIYF. CDR3 DNA sequence: TGTGCCAGCAGCCGGGGGGCGACAGTTGTGGGAAACACCATATATTTT.

The chain uses TRBV5-1 and TRBJ2-3, with 9 bases matching TRBD2. This CDR3 spans 18 amino acids. The germline gives CDR1 SGHRS, CDR2 YFSETQ. With V trimmed by 4 bases and J by 5 bases, 17 bases remained unmatched. The CDR3 protein is CASSLVLAGPPGGDTQYF. The CDR3 DNA is TGCGCCAGCAGCCTTGTACTAGCGGGCCCCCCCGGTGGAGATACGCAGTATTTT.

J is TRBJ1-5 and V is TRBV10-3; D unclear. The germline CDR1 and CDR2 sequences are ENHRY and SYGVKD. The CDR3 is 15 residues long. The V and J ends lost 2 bases and 6 bases respectively, with 14 bases between them. The CDR3 DNA reads as TGTGCCATCAGTGAGGTGGGCTCTATTTTTCAGCCCCAGCATTTT. Residues: CAISEVGSIFQPQHF.

The J gene is TRBJ2-4, the V gene TRBV19; D gene ambiguous. Germline V lookup: CDR1 LNHDA, CDR2 SQIVND (reference sequence). The CDR3 contains 15 residues. V lost 7 bases and J 0 bases, leaving 13 bases between the germline ends. CDR3 sequence (DNA): TGTGCCAGTACAAGAACATCCGGAGCCAAAAACATTCAGTACTTC. Amino acids: CASTRTSGAKNIQYF.

The V gene is TRBV28, the J gene TRBJ1-2; D is uncertain. Trimming removed 3 bases at V and 6 bases at J, with 11 bases between. The CDR3 has 13 amino acids. Germline V gene data show CDR1 as MDHEN and CDR2 as SYDVKM. The CDR3 DNA reads TGTGCCAGCAGTTTCGGGGTCGCTAATGGCTACACCTTC. This codes for CASSFGVANGYTF.

This chain connects TRBV5-1 to TRBJ2-7; TRBD2 matches 11 bases. CDR1 and CDR2 (germline): SGHRS, YFSETQ. V was clipped by 1 base and J by 4 bases; unmatched bases: 4. The CDR3 is 15 amino acids. CDR3 amino acids: CASSLIGTSGYEQYF. For the CDR3, the DNA is TGCGCCAGCAGCTTGATCGGGACTAGCGGTTACGAGCAGTACTTC.

The CDR3 reads CASSDHGTSGKGEQYF. The CDR3 bases are TGCGCCAGCAGTGACCATGGGACTAGCGGGAAAGGCGAGCAGTACTTC. V gene TRBV10-1 combines with J gene TRBJ2-7; 13 bases are shared with TRBD2. In germline, CDR1 is WNHNN, CDR2 SYGVQD (reference sequence). This CDR3 comprises 16 residues. V lost 3 bases, J lost 6 bases, and 8 bases stayed unmatched.

This clone was found once. V gene TRBV6-6 combines with J gene TRBJ2-1; 7 nucleotides line up with TRBD1. V lost 7 bases and J lost 1; bases outside the gene matches: 4. Germline CDR1 reads MNHNY; CDR2 reads SVGAGI (reference sequence). The CDR3 extends over 14 amino acids. CDR3 coding DNA: TGTGCCAGCACCCTGACAGGGTCCTACAATGAGCAGTTCTTC. As protein: CASTLTGSYNEQFF.

This clone was seen a few times. V and J are TRBV7-2 and TRBJ2-4, with TRBD2 matching over 9 bases. Germline CDR1 reads SGHTA; CDR2 reads FQGNSA. The V gene end was trimmed by 5 bases and the J gene end by 8 bases; junction bases not matched to a gene: 13. The CDR3 totals 16 residues. The CDR3 loop is CASSQTSGAGRDIQYF. CDR3 bases: TGTGCCAGCAGCCAGACTAGCGGAGCAGGGAGGGACATTCAGTACTTC.

The chain recombines TRBV14 with TRBJ1-1; D unclear. The CDR3 has 14 amino acids. V lost 3 bases to trimming and J lost 3 bases, with 11 bases between them. CDR1 and CDR2 from the germline V gene are SGHDN and FVKESK. CDR3: CASSQAGQYTEAFF. The CDR3 coding sequence is TGTGCCAGCAGCCAGGCCGGGCAGTACACTGAAGCTTTCTTT.

The chain links TRBV6-5 to TRBJ2-1; D may be TRBD1 (6 bases). The CDR3 extends over 13 amino acids. Germline loops: CDR1 MNHEY, CDR2 SVGAGI. The V gene lost 6 bases and the J gene lost 3 bases, with 9 bases spanning the gap. DNA of the CDR3: TGTGCCAGCAGGGGCAGGGGCTACAATGAGCAGTTCTTC. It encodes CASRGRGYNEQFF.

This CDR3 reads CASSQDSIAEGDTQYF. Here the CDR3 DNA reads TGCGCCAGCAGCCAAGATTCAATAGCGGAAGGGGATACGCAGTATTTT. The chain combines TRBV4-3 with TRBJ2-3; D possibly corresponds to TRBD2 (6 bases). V was pared by 0 bases and J by 6 bases, with 16 bases between. This CDR3 has 16 residues. From germline, CDR1 is LGHNA and CDR2 YSLEER.

This clone has only a few counts. V usage is TRBV29-1 and J usage is TRBJ1-1, with 9 bases fitting TRBD1. Germline loops: CDR1 SQVTM, CDR2 ANQGSEA. V lost 6 bases to trimming and J lost 0 bases; unmatched junction nucleotides: 2. CDR3 length: 13 residues. CDR3 nucleotides: TGCAGCGTCCACAGGGGGCTGAACACTGAAGCTTTCTTT. Amino acid sequence: CSVHRGLNTEAFF.